What follows is one TCR beta chain and its context. Its matching antigen is unknown. The sample originates from a study of OX40 agonist ivuxolimab in advanced cancers. Background on the study: Administration of intravenous ivuxolimab to patients occurred every 2 weeks at 0.01 to 10 mg/kg. A history of anti-PD-1, anti-PD-L1 or anti-CTLA-4 therapy was acceptable, and 40% had some.

Method: immunoSEQ multiplex PCR; TCRdb's copy keeps in-frame clones and lacks some. The sample has around 80,000 clones; 65% to 90% are singletons. Study observations and caveats: Individuals who were partial responders at 0.1-3.0 mg/kg had clonal expansion that ranked among the lowest.

The sequences come from CD4+ or CD8+ T cells sorted from blood, collected in a trial of the OX40 agonist ivuxolimab. The source is an adult with an advanced solid tumor such as melanoma, head and neck, liver or kidney cancer.

CDR3 nucleotide sequence: TGTGCCAGCAGCCTTAGTGGGGAGACCCAGTACTTC. Translation gives CASSLSGETQYF. The chain links TRBV11-3 to TRBJ2-5; no clear D gene. From germline, CDR1 is SGHNT and CDR2 YENEEA. Trimming pared 5 bases from V and 5 bases from J, leaving 9 bases between. The CDR3 is made up of 12 amino acids.